The source of this TCR beta chain is a study of blood T cell repertoires in COVID-19 (dated by TCRdb to between 2020 and 2021). General notes on the study: Samples covering the acute and convalescent phases of COVID-19 were provided by collaborators in the United States, Italy and Spain. The material from the prospective study consisted of cDNA or gDNA derived from T cells, B-cell-depleted T cells, or PBMCs. The dataset comprised deeply sampled blood TCRbeta repertoires from subjects exposed to, actively infected with, or recovered from COVID-19. The repertoires were made available in a free public database intended to serve as a resource for research on the immune response to SARS-CoV-2. Samples came from the ongoing ImmuneRACE study (first 160 participants) plus 1,254 subjects from 6 global collaborators. Nearly every sample came with metadata listing a de-identified subject ID, COVID-19 status, age in years and sex. Where available, HLA class I and class II types were taken from metadata supplied by the sample provider and were not determined by assay-based typing. The investigation overall reported the following: How much clinical and demographic metadata was included differed by source and by participant, and the metadata was provided uncurated.

The junction shows trimming of 5 bases on V and 4 bases on J, and the gene matches do not reach 6 bases of it. The cysteine opens and the phenylalanine closes a CDR3 of 15 amino acids. Just CDR3 DNA is preserved here, 45 bases in frame from base 1. From a lookup of the germline V gene, CDR1 and CDR2 are SGHTA and FQGTGA. TCRbeta CDR3 regions were amplified from genomic DNA by means of the immunoSEQ Assay, a bias-controlled multiplex PCR. The paper's data handling went like this. The number of nucleated cells in each sample was estimated by amplification of reference gene primers within the assay. Sequence reads were collapsed and filtered to measure the absolute abundance of every unique TCRbeta CDR3 rearrangement. For each sample, productive Simpson clonality was calculated by taking the square root of Simpson's diversity index across productive rearrangements. TCRdb stores this immuneACCESS table with in-frame sequences only. Part of the clones is absent; in the studies checked, under half of the shortfall reflects unresolved V genes, and no reason is known for the rest. The DNA was the basis for D and trimming; V, J and clone size are from that table. Counted in this sample were roughly 150,000 clones; around 79% of them appeared once. Over 8.5% of the sample is in the top ten clones.

Concerning this clone itself: What antigen it recognizes has not been identified. Base quality data are lacking; no much larger clone is found one base away.

Each collaborating institution followed its own protocols to collect whole blood in K2EDTA tubes. For TCRbeta analysis, collaborator samples were shipped as frozen whole blood, as isolated PBMCs, or as DNA extracted from either sample type. This receptor was identified in a man in his forties or fifties with active or convalescent COVID-19. The chain is assembled from TRBV7-3 and TRBJ2-4, with 9 middle bases fitting TRBD1. Sequencing was performed on peripheral blood. The nucleotide sequence reads as follows: TGTGCCAGCAGCCCTACAGGGGGCTTTAAAAACATTCAGTACTTC. Translated, it gives CASSPTGGFKNIQYF.